This is a list of T cell receptor beta chains from one sample in a study of cytomegalovirus exposure and HLA in healthy donors. Assay used: immunoSEQ multiplex PCR; TCRdb lists only in-frame clones, some missing. This sample has more than 150,000 clones, with 75% to 90% found just once. The sequencing sample was made of PBMCs. All receptors derive from a man aged 50 or older in good health and CMV-seronegative. Both conserved end residues are part of each CDR3. The D gene is left open where the match is weak. Part of the rows lack a size; the others show once, few, many or a class for expanded clones.

D gene	V gene	clone size	J gene	CDR3 protein	CDR3 DNA
NA	TRBV7-2	NA	TRBJ1-5	CASSLAGGGNQPQHF	TGTGCCAGCAGCTTAGCGGGAGGGGGCAATCAGCCCCAGCATTTT
NA	TRBV4-1	NA	TRBJ1-3	CASSQGPGNTIYF	TGCGCCAGCAGCCAGGGCCCTGGAAACACCATATATTTT
NA	TRBV19	few	TRBJ1-6	CASSIGQQRTGSPLHF	TGTGCCAGTAGTATAGGCCAACAGCGGACGGGATCACCCCTCCACTTT
NA	TRBV27	NA	TRBJ2-5	CASSGKLGLGTQYF	TGTGCCAGCAGTGGAAAACTCGGACTGGGGACCCAGTACTTC
TRBD1	TRBV18	once	TRBJ2-3	CASSQTGGSDTQYF	TGTGCCAGCTCACAAACAGGGGGCTCAGATACGCAGTATTTT
NA	TRBV6-1	many	TRBJ1-1	CASSEARLWNTEAFF	TGTGCCAGCAGTGAAGCGCGGCTGTGGAACACTGAAGCTTTCTTT
NA	TRBV29-1	NA	TRBJ2-3	CSVSPSVTDTQYF	TGCAGCGTGTCGCCTAGCGTTACAGATACGCAGTATTTT
NA	TRBV27	NA	TRBJ2-3	CASSLQGLVHTDTQYF	TGTGCCAGCAGTTTACAGGGTCTTGTCCACACAGATACGCAGTATTTT
TRBD1	TRBV6-5	NA	TRBJ2-7	CASSYESGTGLYEQYF	TGTGCCAGCAGTTACGAGTCCGGGACAGGTCTATACGAGCAGTACTTC
NA	TRBV7-9	NA	TRBJ1-6	CASSPPGPHSPLHF	TGTGCCAGCAGCCCTCCAGGGCCCCATTCACCCCTCCACTTT
TRBD2	TRBV18	NA	TRBJ2-3	CAASGIADTQYF	TGTGCGGCTAGCGGGATCGCGGATACGCAGTATTTT
TRBD2	TRBV19	once	TRBJ2-1	CASSIDGRGRSIYNEQFF	TGTGCCAGTAGTATAGATGGTCGCGGGAGGAGCATTTACAATGAGCAGTTCTTC
TRBD1	TRBV5-1	once	TRBJ2-1	CASSLTGQGTYNEQFF	TGCGCCAGCAGCTTGACGGGACAGGGCACCTACAATGAGCAGTTCTTC
TRBD1	TRBV5-4	NA	TRBJ2-7	CASSRYPGQGPSYEQYF	TGTGCCAGCAGCAGGTACCCGGGACAGGGCCCCTCCTACGAGCAGTACTTC
NA	TRBV18	NA	TRBJ1-3	CASSRDREGNTIYF	TGTGCCAGCTCGCGCGACAGAGAAGGAAACACCATATATTTT
TRBD2	TRBV6-1	NA	TRBJ2-7	CASQAGTTFYKQYF	TGTGCCTCCCAGGCCGGGACTACGTTCTACAAGCAGTACTTC
NA	TRBV7-2	NA	TRBJ1-1	CASSQRSGSNTEAFF	TGTGCCAGCAGCCAAAGAAGCGGGTCAAACACTGAAGCTTTCTTT
TRBD1	TRBV6-5	NA	TRBJ2-1	CASRQSAGGTEQFF	TGTGCCAGCCGACAGTCGGCAGGGGGCACGGAGCAGTTCTTC
TRBD1	TRBV7-3	NA	TRBJ2-3	CASSITGVRDTQYF	TGTGCCAGCAGCATAACAGGGGTGAGGGATACGCAGTATTTT
TRBD1	TRBV28	NA	TRBJ2-3	CASSSGQGADTQYF	TGTGCCAGCAGTTCGGGACAGGGAGCAGATACGCAGTATTTT
TRBD1	TRBV30	NA	TRBJ1-6	CAWSRQGAYSPLHF	TGTGCCTGGAGTCGACAGGGGGCCTACTCACCCCTCCACTTT
TRBD2	TRBV28	NA	TRBJ2-4	CASSTPALGGSNIQYF	TGTGCCAGCAGTACCCCGGCCTTGGGCGGGAGTAACATTCAGTACTTC
TRBD1	TRBV6-5	NA	TRBJ2-1	CASSPRDRDVYEQFF	TGTGCCAGCAGTCCCCGGGACAGGGACGTCTATGAGCAGTTCTTC